The T cell receptor beta chain described here comes from a study of lymphopenia after photon versus proton radiotherapy. General study points: Relative stability marked proton patients; photon patients lost diversity and naive cells.

The data were produced by immunoSEQ multiplex PCR, yet TCRdb's version contains in-frame clones alone and is incomplete. Of 35,000 to 45,000 clones listed, more than 75% are singletons. The CDR3 sequence is 14 residues long. Germline V CDR1 and CDR2: MNHNS, SASEGT. Trimming removed 5 bases at V and 4 bases at J, with 12 bases between. Concerning this clone itself: Its target is unknown.

The sequence came from a man in his fifties or sixties with gastric cancer. Sample: peripheral blood, taken from a patient treated with photon-based radiotherapy. The rearrangement uses TRBV6-1 and TRBJ1-3, with D perhaps TRBD1 (6 bases). The CDR3 loop is CASSTGIAGNTIYF. CDR3 nucleotides: TGTGCCAGCAGTACAGGGATAGCCGGAAACACCATATATTTT.